The present T cell receptor beta chain was sequenced within a study of blood T cell repertoires in COVID-19. Study-level information: Acute-phase and convalescent COVID-19 samples originated in the United States, Italy and Spain. From T cells, B-cell-depleted T cells, or PBMCs came the material, which was cDNA or gDNA.

Generated by immunoSEQ multiplex PCR, the TCRdb table keeps only in-frame clones and is missing some. The sample has over 15,000 clones, over 70% seen once. Trimming at V came to 3 bases and at J to 5 bases, leaving 2 bases not matched to a gene. The CDR3 runs to 15 residues. Germline lookup yields CDR1 SGHTA and CDR2 FQGNSA. Sequencing input: peripheral blood. The clonotype comes from an elderly man with acute or convalescent COVID-19. The gene calls are TRBV7-2 and TRBJ1-5, with TRBD1 identical over 12 bases. CDR3 in amino acids: CASSLGTGGYQPQHF. CDR3 coding DNA: TGTGCCAGCAGCTTGGGGACAGGGGGCTATCAGCCCCAGCATTTT.